The next 26 T cell receptor beta chains were all read from a single sample in a study of cytomegalovirus exposure and HLA in healthy donors. The PCR contained 60 Vbeta and 13 Jbeta primers. Profiling relied on immunoSEQ multiplex PCR, and the TCRdb table lists in-frame clones only, not all of them. There are around 94,000 clones in the sample; less than 85% occur only once, and under 20% lies in the top ten. The sequencing sample was made of PBMCs. These receptors originate from a woman aged 60-70 years in good health and CMV-seropositive.

The rearrangement joins TRBV19 to TRBJ2-7; 11 bases match TRBD2. Germline V gene lookup returns CDR1 LNHDA and CDR2 SQIVND (reference sequence). Losses at the gene ends were 5 bases for V and 4 bases for J; bases not matched to a gene: 13. This CDR3 is 17 amino acids long. The CDR3 protein is CASSLAAGTSGVYEQYF. CDR3 nucleotide sequence: TGTGCCAGTAGTCTAGCCGCTGGGACTAGCGGAGTGTACGAGCAGTACTTC.

The genes are TRBV29-1 and TRBJ1-2; D may be TRBD1 (5 bases). V was pared by 6 bases and J by 4 bases, with 12 bases between. The CDR3 sequence is 12 residues long. Germline CDR1 reads SQVTM; CDR2 reads ANQGSEA. The DNA for the CDR3 is TGCAGCGTAACGGGGGGATCCTATGGCTACACCTTC. Translation: CSVTGGSYGYTF.

The J gene is TRBJ2-3, the V gene TRBV4-2; D unclear. The germline V gene has CDR1 LGHNA and CDR2 YNFKEQ. The CDR3 sequence is 16 residues long. V was cut by 1 base and J by 1 base, with 12 bases left in between. CDR3 nucleotides: TGTGCCAGCAGCCAAGGAGAACGAAGCGGCACAGATACGCAGTATTTT. Amino acids: CASSQGERSGTDTQYF.

This clone was detected only a few times. This chain uses TRBV6-6 with TRBJ2-7, with 7 nucleotides matching TRBD2. There are 14 residues in the CDR3. The ends lost 2 bases at V and 7 bases at J; junction bases unmatched: 8. From germline, CDR1 is MNHNY and CDR2 SVGAGI (reference sequence). The CDR3 DNA follows: TGTGCCAGCAGTTACCGGTCCGGTAGCGGGGAGCAGTACTTC. As protein: CASSYRSGSGEQYF.

There are a few counts of this clone. This rearrangement joins TRBV20-1 to TRBJ2-1; D not resolved. Trimming removed 4 bases at V and 7 bases at J, with 5 bases between. This CDR3 spans 10 amino acids. The germline CDR1 and CDR2 sequences are DFQATT and SNEGSKA (reference sequence). The CDR3 loop reads CSATVNEQFF. CDR3 in DNA: TGCAGTGCTACAGTAAATGAGCAGTTCTTC.

To note about this clone: One end of the junction varies from germline; a read error may be responsible. Here the CDR3 reads CASLGLTGTSEKLFF. CDR3 nucleotides: TGTGCCAGCTTAGGACTTACCGGGACTAGTGAAAAACTGTTTTTT. The J gene is TRBJ1-4, the V gene TRBV28; D might be TRBD1 (5 bases). CDR1 is MDHEN and CDR2 is SYDVKM in the germline V gene. This CDR3 has 15 amino acids.

The chain employs TRBV9 and TRBJ2-1, with 9 bases that match TRBD1. V trimming: 1 base; J trimming: 8 bases; junction bases outside the gene matches: 10. The CDR3 consists of 16 residues. The germline V gene encodes CDR1 SGDLS and CDR2 YYNGEE. The CDR3 here is CASSVPGTGRRDEQFF. CDR3 nucleotides: TGTGCCAGCAGCGTACCCGGGACAGGGAGGAGGGATGAGCAGTTCTTC.

This clone appeared a few times. J is TRBJ1-5 and V is TRBV4-1; possibly TRBD1 for D (5 bases). V lost 1 base, J lost 2 bases, and 15 bases lay in between. Germline CDR1 reads MGHRA; CDR2 reads YSYEKL. This CDR3 contains 17 residues. This chain's CDR3 is CASSQGGGGRGNQPQHF. CDR3 DNA: TGCGCCAGCAGCCAAGGTGGGGGAGGTAGGGGCAATCAGCCCCAGCATTTT.

The chain combines TRBV7-3 with TRBJ2-1; TRBD2 matches 9 bases. Per germline, CDR1 SGHTA and CDR2 FQGTGA. There are 13 residues in the CDR3. V was clipped by 1 base and J by 9 bases; unmatched bases: 1. CDR3 DNA: TGTGCCAGCAGCTTAATACTAGCGGGTGAGCAGTTCTTC. Protein product: CASSLILAGEQFF.

The V gene is TRBV6-5, the J gene TRBJ1-6, with 7 positions matching TRBD1. The V gene's germline CDR1 is MNHEY and CDR2 SVGAGI. The length of the CDR3 is 16 residues. V shed 2 bases and J 8 bases; nucleotides not matched to a gene: 9. CDR3 nucleotide sequence: TGTGCCAGCAGTTACGGTACCTCCACAGGGGATTCACCCCTCCACTTT. Its translation is CASSYGTSTGDSPLHF.

This chain connects TRBV27 to TRBJ2-3; D not resolved. Trimming shortened V by 3 bases and J by 6 bases, and 13 bases separated the two germline ends. The CDR3 is 14 amino acids. Germline values: CDR1 MNHEY, CDR2 SMNVEV (reference sequence). CDR3 DNA: TGTGCCAGCAGTTTTGGCAAGTCGCTCGATACGCAGTATTTT. Amino acids: CASSFGKSLDTQYF.

This clone showed up just once. The rearrangement uses TRBV21-1 and TRBJ2-7; TRBD2 is the table's D call and was not checked against the DNA. TRBV21-1 is recorded as a pseudogene. The CDR3 sequence is 16 residues long. This CDR3 reads CASSKVALAGDNEQYF. For the CDR3, the DNA is TGTGCCAGCAGCAAAGTCGCACTAGCGGGAGATAACGAGCAGTACTTC.

The chain couples TRBV9 to TRBJ2-1; TRBD2 aligns across 10 bases. This CDR3 has 18 amino acids. The junction had 6 bases not matched to a gene; V was cut back by 0 bases and J by 0 bases. Germline-derived CDR1 and CDR2 are SGDLS and YYNGEE. The CDR3 reads CASSVAISGRTSYNEQFF. Here the CDR3 DNA reads TGTGCCAGCAGCGTAGCTATTAGCGGGAGGACCTCCTACAATGAGCAGTTCTTC.

V is TRBV7-3 and J is TRBJ2-7; a possible D gene is TRBD2 (5 bases). V lost 5 bases, J lost 6 bases, and 11 bases lay in between. The CDR3 totals 12 residues. Germline values: CDR1 SGHTA, CDR2 FQGTGA. The chain's CDR3 is CASSGREGEQYF. The DNA for the CDR3 is TGTGCCAGCAGCGGGAGAGAAGGCGAGCAGTACTTC.

This chain links TRBV2 with TRBJ2-3; the D gene is possibly TRBD2 (5 bases). The CDR3 totals 14 residues. The V gene's germline CDR1 is SNHLY and CDR2 FYNNEI. Trimming removed 6 bases from V and 2 bases from J, with 12 bases in between. The CDR3 nucleotides are TGTGCCAGCAGCAGGACTCGAGCCACAGATACGCAGTATTTT. Its protein is CASSRTRATDTQYF.

This clone is a singleton in its sample. The chain has TRBV4-2 and TRBJ1-1; D is ambiguous. Trimming removed 0 bases at V and 1 base at J, with 12 bases between. Germline V gene sequence: CDR1 LGHNA, CDR2 YNFKEQ. The CDR3 extends over 16 amino acids. CDR3 sequence: CASSQDPRPGNTEAFF. CDR3 in DNA: TGTGCCAGCAGCCAAGATCCCCGGCCGGGGAACACTGAAGCTTTCTTT.

The table lists this clone with a few counts. The chain employs TRBV4-1 and TRBJ2-7; D possibly corresponds to TRBD1 (6 bases). The germline CDR1 and CDR2 sequences are MGHRA and YSYEKL. The CDR3 has 17 amino acids. Trimming cost V 1 base and J 3 bases, with 19 bases left between them. Here the CDR3 reads CASSQGDMTLYRYEQYF. In DNA form, the CDR3 reads TGCGCCAGCAGCCAAGGGGACATGACCCTCTACCGCTACGAGCAGTACTTC.

V and J are TRBV29-1 and TRBJ1-2; 8 nucleotides line up with TRBD1. V lost 7 bases, J lost 5 bases, and 3 bases stayed unmatched. CDR3 length equals 11 residues. From germline, CDR1 is SQVTM and CDR2 ANQGSEA. CDR3 DNA sequence: TGCAGCGACCGACAGGGGTATGGCTACACCTTC. This gives the protein CSDRQGYGYTF.

J is TRBJ1-1 and V is TRBV5-1; D is unresolved. CDR1 is SGHRS, CDR2 YFSETQ, per germline. V was trimmed by 0 bases and J by 1 base, leaving 10 bases between them. This CDR3 has 15 amino acids. The CDR3 loop is CASSLDPTSNTEAFF. DNA for the CDR3: TGCGCCAGCAGCTTGGACCCCACTTCGAACACTGAAGCTTTCTTT.

The chain combines TRBV4-1 with TRBJ2-5; the match to TRBD2 covers 8 bases. The J segment lost 2 bases and the V segment lost 0 bases, leaving 5 bases of the junction unmatched. The germline V gene encodes CDR1 MGHRA and CDR2 YSYEKL. CDR3 length equals 16 residues. For the CDR3, the DNA is TGCGCCAGCAGCCAAGATCGGGGGGGGAATCAAGAGACCCAGTACTTC. This sequence encodes CASSQDRGGNQETQYF.

The J gene is TRBJ1-2, the V gene TRBV5-4; D may be TRBD1 (6 bases). Trimming removed 2 bases at V and 4 bases at J, with 15 bases between. The CDR3 is 15 amino acids. From germline, CDR1 is SGHNT and CDR2 YYREEE (reference sequence). This CDR3 is CASSFTNRAGYGYTF. Here the CDR3 DNA reads TGTGCCAGCAGCTTCACGAACAGGGCAGGCTATGGCTACACCTTC. Using reference TRBV5-4 and TRBJ1-2 for the parts outside the CDR3, the full variable domain is ETGVTQSPTHLIKTRGQQVTLRCSSQSGHNTVSWYQQALGQGPQFIFQYYREEENGRGNFPPRFSGLQFPNYSSELNVNALELDDSALYLCASSFTNRAGYGYTFGSGTRLTVV.

The gene calls are TRBV4-2 and TRBJ2-7; tentatively, D is TRBD1 (5 bases). CDR1 and CDR2 from the germline V gene are LGHNA and YNFKEQ. The ends were cut back, 4 bases at V and 3 bases at J, with 16 bases in the middle. The CDR3 is 15 amino acids. CDR3 sequence reads: CASSLPGRQSYEQYF. The CDR3 bases are TGTGCCAGCAGCCTTCCCGGCAGACAGAGCTACGAGCAGTACTTC.

V and J are TRBV7-9 and TRBJ2-2; 7 bases fit TRBD2. The trim removed 2 bases at V and 3 bases at J, leaving 6 bases unmatched. The CDR3 spans 16 residues. Per germline, CDR1 SEHNR and CDR2 FQNEAQ (reference sequence). The CDR3 DNA is TGTGCCAGCAGCTTAACCGGGGGAGGGGACACCGGGGAGCTGTTTTTT. Encoded protein: CASSLTGGGDTGELFF.

The CDR3 is CATSEVRNSPLHF. DNA for the CDR3: TGTGCCACCAGTGAGGTACGCAATTCACCCCTCCACTTT. The J gene is TRBJ1-6, the V gene TRBV15, with D unresolved. CDR1 LNHNV and CDR2 YYDKDF come from the germline V gene (reference sequence). V was shortened by 6 bases and J by 7 bases, with 10 bases between the two germline ends. This CDR3 contains 13 residues. Complete variable domain (other parts from reference TRBV15 and TRBJ1-6): DAMVIQNPRYQVTQFGKPVTLSCSQTLNHNVMYWYQQKSSQAPKLLFHYYDKDFNNEADTPDNFQSRRPNTSFCFLDIRSPGLGDTAMYLCATSEVRNSPLHFGNGTRLTVT.

This chain links TRBV9 with TRBJ2-2; D gene unclear. V was shortened by 2 bases and J by 0 bases, with 5 bases between the two germline ends. CDR1 is SGDLS, CDR2 YYNGEE, per germline. The CDR3 contains 14 residues. Written as DNA, the CDR3 is TGTGCCAGCAGCGTGCAGGCGAACACCGGGGAGCTGTTTTTT. This encodes CASSVQANTGELFF.

This sequence joins TRBV5-6 and TRBJ2-7; D uncertain. Between the trimmed V and J ends, which lost 1 base and 3 bases, there was a span of 11 bases. The CDR3 length is 14 residues. The germline V gene has CDR1 SGHDT and CDR2 YYEEEE. The CDR3 sequence is CASSLTPFGYEQYF. The CDR3, as DNA: TGTGCCAGCAGCTTGACACCGTTTGGCTACGAGCAGTACTTC.